These 20 T cell receptor beta chains came from one sample sequenced in a study of CD8 T cells in Susac syndrome (dated by TCRdb to between 2018 and 2021). To prepare the library, the immunoSEQ multiplex PCR assay was applied. RNA was extracted using the RNeasy kit, and about 0.45 to 1 ug of the RNA was reverse transcribed with random hexamers. In TCRdb, the public reads were trimmed at Q25 with fastp and aligned with MiXCR, with productive beta chains retained. For every CDR3 protein sequence, its rows merge into one entry that carries the most common genes and DNA. The sample table holds fewer than 250,000 distinct CDR3 sequences, of which around nine tenths were seen once. Of the sample, 0.1% to 0.15% falls within the top ten clones. The material sequenced was CD8+ T cells from PBMCs. The source of these receptors is a human donor with multiple sclerosis.

V is TRBV24-1 and J is TRBJ1-2, with 7 bases that match TRBD1. The CDR3 contains 14 residues. Per the germline V gene, CDR1 is KGHDR and CDR2 is SFDVKD. Trimming cost V 3 bases and J 6 bases; bases outside gene matches: 6. CDR3 DNA: TGTGCCACCAGTGATCCTCGGCAGGGGGATGGCTACACCTTC. It yields the protein CATSDPRQGDGYTF.

The gene calls are TRBV5-1 and TRBJ2-7, with 10 bases fitting TRBD1. The germline V gene has CDR1 SGHRS and CDR2 YFSETQ. V dropped 0 bases and J dropped 5; count of bases not matched to a gene: 5. CDR3 length: 15 amino acids. This CDR3 is CASSLVGQGVDEQYF. The DNA for the CDR3 is TGCGCCAGCAGCTTGGTTGGACAGGGGGTCGACGAGCAGTACTTC.

This clonotype was seen only once. The J gene is TRBJ2-3, the V gene TRBV29-1; 8 bases fit TRBD1. The CDR3 is 14 amino acids. With V trimmed by 2 bases and J by 2 bases, 3 bases remained unmatched. From germline, CDR1 is SQVTM and CDR2 ANQGSEA. The CDR3 sequence is CSVEQGQATDTQYF. CDR3 coding DNA: TGCAGCGTTGAACAGGGACAGGCCACAGATACGCAGTATTTT.

The chain combines TRBV30 with TRBJ2-2, with a tentative D call TRBD2 (6 bases). The CDR3 contains 13 residues. V was shortened by 6 bases and J by 1 base, with 9 bases between the two germline ends. Germline CDR1 and CDR2: GTSNPN and SVGIG (reference sequence). CDR3 sequence: CACPGGNTGELFF. DNA for the CDR3: TGTGCCTGTCCCGGGGGGAACACCGGGGAGCTGTTTTTT.

V usage is TRBV20-1 and J usage is TRBJ2-2; D unresolved. The germline V gene encodes CDR1 DFQATT and CDR2 SNEGSKA (reference sequence). CDR3 size: 13 residues. V was shortened by 6 bases and J by 4 bases, with 12 bases between the two germline ends. The CDR3, as DNA: TGCAGTGCGAACCTAATCGGCACCGGGGAGCTGTTTTTT. Translated: CSANLIGTGELFF.

This clonotype showed up just a few times. The chain's CDR3 is CASSQDSGAKNIQYF. In DNA form, the CDR3 reads TGCGCCAGCAGCCAAGATTCCGGAGCCAAAAACATTCAGTACTTC. The genes are TRBV4-3 and TRBJ2-4, with D unresolved. There are 15 residues in the CDR3. V was pared by 0 bases and J by 0 bases, with 6 bases between. The germline gives CDR1 LGHNA, CDR2 YSLEER.

Worth noting for this clonotype: At one end, the junction sequence differs from germline, possibly due to a read error. This chain joins TRBV6-5 and TRBJ1-1; D ambiguous. The germline CDR1 and CDR2 sequences are MNHEY and SVGAGI. CDR3 length: 14 amino acids. The CDR3 region is CANSYGLMNTEAFF. The CDR3 DNA reads TGTGCCAACAGTTACGGGTTAATGAACACTGAAGCTTTCTTT.

The chain uses TRBV6-1 and TRBJ2-7; TRBD1 agrees at 7 bases. This CDR3 is built from 14 residues. CDR1 is MNHNS and CDR2 is SASEGT in the germline V gene. J gave up 0 bases and V 10 bases, and 9 bases lay outside the gene matches. This chain's CDR3 is CATGTVISSYEQYF. The CDR3 region has the DNA TGTGCCACCGGGACAGTAATATCCTCCTACGAGCAGTACTTC.

The V and J genes are TRBV4-1 and TRBJ1-5; 7 bases match TRBD1. The CDR3 spans 15 residues. Germline CDR1 reads MGHRA; CDR2 reads YSYEKL. The ends lost 0 bases at V and 7 bases at J; junction bases unmatched: 6. The CDR3 sequence is CASSQEGRGGQPQHF. The DNA of the CDR3 is TGCGCCAGCAGCCAAGAGGGCAGGGGGGGACAGCCCCAGCATTTT.

The chain is built from TRBV7-2 and TRBJ2-3; the D is unclear. This CDR3 is built from 12 residues. The germline V and J ends were trimmed by 5 bases and 5 bases, with 8 bases remaining between them. The V gene's germline CDR1 is SGHTA and CDR2 FQGNSA. The CDR3 coding sequence is TGTGCCAGCAGCCCCTGGGGAGATACGCAGTATTTT. Translation: CASSPWGDTQYF.

This clonotype came up once. The CDR3 loop is CASIGGSSTDTQYF. CDR3 sequence (DNA): TGTGCCAGCATCGGGGGCAGTAGCACAGATACGCAGTATTTT. The V call is TRBV28, the J call TRBJ2-3; TRBD1 or TRBD2 may be the D gene (6 bases each). The CDR3 is 14 residues long. The germline V gene has CDR1 MDHEN and CDR2 SYDVKM. V dropped 7 bases and J dropped 0 bases, with 11 bases sitting between them.

This chain connects TRBV7-2 to TRBJ2-7; D is unclear. Germline values: CDR1 SGHTA, CDR2 FQGNSA. The CDR3 loop spans 14 amino acids. Deletions cut 5 bases from V and 2 bases from J, with 13 bases between. This CDR3 is CASSPDPGPYEQYF. CDR3 DNA: TGTGCCAGCAGCCCGGATCCCGGCCCCTACGAGCAGTACTTC. The whole variable domain, remainder taken from reference TRBV7-2 and TRBJ2-7, is GAGVSQSPSNKVTEKGKDVELRCDPISGHTALYWYRQSLGQGLEFLIYFQGNSAPDKSGLPSDRFSAERTGGSVSTLTIQRTQQEDSAVYLCASSPDPGPYEQYFGPGTRLTVT.

The rearrangement uses TRBV6-2 or TRBV6-3 and TRBJ2-1; tentatively, D is TRBD1 (5 bases). The V and J ends lost 5 bases and 9 bases respectively, with 14 bases between them. Per the germline V gene, CDR1 is MNHEY and CDR2 is SVGEGT. The length of the CDR3 is 13 residues. In nucleotides, the CDR3 is TGTGCCAGCAGTAGCTCCAGGGCAGGTGAGCAGTTCTTC. Amino acid sequence: CASSSSRAGEQFF.

V usage is TRBV2 and J usage is TRBJ1-3, with D perhaps matching TRBD1 (5 bases). Trimming cost V 9 bases and J 8 bases, with 17 bases left between them. The germline V gene encodes CDR1 SNHLY and CDR2 FYNNEI. The CDR3 extends over 13 amino acids. CDR3 sequence (DNA): TGTGCCAGTGGGGCCTTGGTGGGGGACACCATATATTTT. Its protein product is CASGALVGDTIYF.

The chain is built from TRBV9 and TRBJ2-3; 8 nucleotides align to TRBD2. V lost 4 bases to trimming and J lost 4 bases; unmatched junction nucleotides: 14. The CDR3 length is 17 residues. Germline V CDR1 and CDR2: SGDLS, YYNGEE. CDR3 amino acids: CASSSTFGTSTPDTQYF. The CDR3 bases are TGTGCCAGCAGCAGCACATTCGGGACTAGTACGCCAGATACGCAGTATTTT. The full variable domain, its missing parts supplied by reference TRBV9 and TRBJ2-3, is DSGVTQTPKHLITATGQRVTLRCSPRSGDLSVYWYQQSLDQGLQFLIQYYNGEERAKGNILERFSAQQFPDLHSELNLSSLELGDSALYFCASSSTFGTSTPDTQYFGPGTRLTVL.

The chain recombines TRBV18 with TRBJ2-3, with D uncertain. The CDR3 has 12 amino acids. The ends were cut back, 1 base at V and 3 bases at J, with 2 bases in the middle. Germline values: CDR1 KGHSH, CDR2 LQKENI. The CDR3 loop is CASSPQTDTQYF. The CDR3 DNA sequence: TGTGCCAGCTCACCACAAACAGATACGCAGTATTTT.

This chain joins TRBV30 and TRBJ1-4, with D maybe TRBD1 (5 bases). The germline CDR1 and CDR2 sequences are GTSNPN and SVGIG (reference sequence). The CDR3 is 17 residues long. V was pared by 1 base and J by 8 bases, with 23 bases between. The CDR3: CAWSGVRQWGPGEKLFF. CDR3 sequence (DNA): TGTGCCTGGAGTGGAGTGAGGCAGTGGGGACCCGGGGAAAAACTGTTTTTT.

This clonotype is a singleton in its sample. This chain uses TRBV29-1 with TRBJ2-2; D may be TRBD1 (5 bases). CDR3 length: 14 amino acids. V was shortened by 3 bases and J by 1 base, with 9 bases between the two germline ends. CDR1 is SQVTM and CDR2 is ANQGSEA in the germline V gene. DNA of the CDR3: TGCAGCGTTGAGGCAGGGTGGAACACCGGGGAGCTGTTTTTT. Protein: CSVEAGWNTGELFF.

The J gene is TRBJ2-5, the V gene TRBV11-3, with D uncertain. This CDR3 is 16 amino acids long. V lost 8 bases and J lost 1, with 20 bases in between. Germline V gives CDR1 SGHNT, CDR2 YENEEA. The CDR3 DNA sequence: TGTGCCAGCGGCGAATTCTTTCCGGACCTCCAAGAGACCCAGTACTTC. Its translation is CASGEFFPDLQETQYF.

This chain connects TRBV6-4 to TRBJ2-1; tentatively, D is TRBD2 (7 bases). V was pared by 6 bases and J by 2 bases, with 14 bases between. The length of the CDR3 is 15 residues. CDR1 is MRHNA, CDR2 SNTAGT, per germline. CDR3 in DNA: TGTGCCAGCAGCCGGGGGGCAGGCACCTACAATGAGCAGTTCTTC. Its protein product is CASSRGAGTYNEQFF.